Detailed here is one T cell receptor (beta chain). Its antigen is currently unknown. Trimming stripped 6 bases from V and 3 bases from J, with 11 bases between. Per germline, CDR1 MNHEY and CDR2 SVGEGT. This CDR3 has 14 amino acids. TCRdb used MiXCR to reprocess the 5' RACE reads, holding one entry per CDR3 protein. Among hundreds of thousands of distinct CDR3 sequences, about 13% were seen once, and the ten largest hold 6.5% to 7%. The source of the sample is a study of CD8 T cells in ankylosing spondylitis. Study findings and constraints: Researchers report that disease-linked clones proved CD8+ and relatively rare in peripheral blood. Among TCR beta sequences, a motif of about 8 highly homologous variants appeared characteristic of ankylosing spondylitis blood.

The sequenced sample consisted of blood, either unsorted or a sorted T cell fraction (not recorded which). This chain uses TRBV6-2 or TRBV6-3 with TRBJ2-2, with D perhaps matching TRBD1 (7 bases). This TCR was sampled from a male donor with ankylosing spondylitis. In DNA, the CDR3 is TGTGCCAGCAGCCGCGGGACAGACACCGGGGAGCTGTTTTTT. Translating gives CASSRGTDTGELFF.